These 28 T cell receptor beta chains originate from one sample sequenced in a study of cytomegalovirus exposure and HLA in healthy donors. 60 Vbeta and 13 Jbeta primers were used in PCR. Assay used: immunoSEQ multiplex PCR; TCRdb lists only in-frame clones, some missing. The sample has under 200,000 clones, about 80% seen once. What was sequenced was PBMCs. All receptors derive from a man aged 50 to 59 in good health and CMV-seropositive.

The rearrangement links TRBV5-6 to TRBJ1-5, with a possible D match to TRBD1 (5 bases). CDR1 is SGHDT and CDR2 is YYEEEE in the germline V gene. The CDR3 length is 15 residues. V lost 1 base to trimming and J lost 4 bases, with 12 bases between them. The CDR3 here is CASSLSQVANQPQHF. CDR3 nucleotides: TGTGCCAGCAGCTTGTCACAGGTTGCGAATCAGCCCCAGCATTTT.

This chain uses TRBV5-6 with TRBJ2-5, with a possible D match to TRBD1 (5 bases). This CDR3 is 14 amino acids long. Germline values: CDR1 SGHDT, CDR2 YYEEEE. V was trimmed by 4 bases and J by 2 bases, leaving 12 bases between them. The CDR3 region is CASSPPAGQETQYF. The CDR3 nucleotides are TGTGCCAGCAGCCCCCCAGCAGGGCAAGAGACCCAGTACTTC.

This sequence joins TRBV6-1 and TRBJ1-5; TRBD1 agrees at 7 bases. Germline V lookup: CDR1 MNHNS, CDR2 SASEGT. The ends lost 1 base at V and 5 bases at J; junction bases unmatched: 5. The CDR3 totals 15 residues. CDR3: CASSEGVQGYQPQHF. As DNA, the CDR3 is TGTGCCAGCAGTGAAGGGGTACAGGGGTATCAGCCCCAGCATTTT.

The rearrangement uses TRBV2 and TRBJ2-7; D call uncertain. The CDR3 extends over 13 amino acids. Germline V gives CDR1 SNHLY, CDR2 FYNNEI. V was clipped by 4 bases and J by 3 bases, with 10 bases between them. The CDR3 DNA is TGTGCCAGCAGTGCCGAGGAGTTCTACGAGCAGTACGTC. Translating it yields CASSAEEFYEQYV.

The chain is built from TRBV4-3 and TRBJ2-2; 11 positions match TRBD2. The CDR3 extends over 15 amino acids. Germline trimming cut 4 bases from V and 7 bases from J; bases unmatched to any gene: 5. Germline V CDR1 and CDR2: LGHNA, YSLEER. In DNA form, the CDR3 reads TGCGCCAGCAGCCCACTAGCGGGGGCTGGCGGGGAGCTGTTTTTT. Translating gives CASSPLAGAGGELFF.

This clone came up a few times. The chain has TRBV4-2 and TRBJ2-1; 9 positions agree with TRBD2. Germline assignment: CDR1 LGHNA and CDR2 YNFKEQ. This CDR3 has 16 amino acids. Unmatched junction bases numbered 5, after V lost 5 bases and J lost 0 bases. The DNA of the CDR3 is TGTGCCAGCAGCTTCGCGGGGGGGGGCTCCTACAATGAGCAGTTCTTC. Protein: CASSFAGGGSYNEQFF.

This chain joins TRBV7-9 and TRBJ2-3; D is possibly TRBD2 (6 bases). Trimming took off 3 bases at V and 4 bases at J, with 11 bases between the two ends. CDR3 size: 14 residues. Germline CDR1 reads SEHNR; CDR2 reads FQNEAQ (reference sequence). In DNA form, the CDR3 reads TGTGCCAGCAGCTTTGGGACTCGCCCAGATACGCAGTATTTT. This translates into CASSFGTRPDTQYF.

The chain has TRBV7-9 and TRBJ1-2; D is possibly TRBD1 (5 bases). The CDR3 consists of 13 residues. Germline loops: CDR1 SEHNR, CDR2 FQNEAQ (reference sequence). V lost 5 bases, J lost 5 bases, and 12 bases lay in between. CDR3 bases: TGTGCCAGCAGCGATGACAGCAGGTATGGCTACACCTTC. Its translation: CASSDDSRYGYTF.

This chain links TRBV9 with TRBJ1-1; D possibly corresponds to TRBD1 (5 bases). In germline, CDR1 is SGDLS, CDR2 YYNGEE. The V end was cut by 1 base, the J end by 0 bases, with 13 bases between. This CDR3 has 16 amino acids. The CDR3 loop is CASSVLGAAMNTEAFF. For the CDR3, the DNA is TGTGCCAGCAGCGTACTAGGGGCAGCTATGAACACTGAAGCTTTCTTT. The full variable domain, in which reference TRBV9 and TRBJ1-1 provide the parts outside the CDR3, is DSGVTQTPKHLITATGQRVTLRCSPRSGDLSVYWYQQSLDQGLQFLIQYYNGEERAKGNILERFSAQQFPDLHSELNLSSLELGDSALYFCASSVLGAAMNTEAFFGQGTRLTVV.

The chain uses TRBV5-1 and TRBJ1-1; D is unresolved. The germline CDR1 and CDR2 sequences are SGHRS and YFSETQ. Trimming stripped 4 bases from V and 1 base from J, with 14 bases between. The CDR3 is 15 residues long. The CDR3 DNA is TGCGCCAGCAGCCCTTCCTTGGGCCAGAACACTGAAGCTTTCTTT. Its protein is CASSPSLGQNTEAFF. Full variable domain (outside the CDR3, taken from reference TRBV5-1 and TRBJ1-1): KAGVTQTPRYLIKTRGQQVTLSCSPISGHRSVSWYQQTPGQGLQFLFEYFSETQRNKGNFPGRFSGRQFSNSRSEMNVSTLELGDSALYLCASSPSLGQNTEAFFGQGTRLTVV.

The chain joins TRBV5-5 to TRBJ2-2; 8 positions match TRBD1. Trimming removed 2 bases from V and 5 bases from J; junction bases left unmatched: 11. The CDR3 consists of 17 residues. CDR1 and CDR2 (germline): SGHKS, YYEKEE (reference sequence). CDR3 bases: TGTGCCAGCAGCTTTAGTCCGACAGGGGTGAGGACCGGGGAGCTGTTTTTT. Residues: CASSFSPTGVRTGELFF.

The V call is TRBV29-1, the J call TRBJ2-1; 11 bases fit TRBD2. This CDR3 is built from 13 residues. Germline V gives CDR1 SQVTM, CDR2 ANQGSEA. Trimming at V came to 7 bases and at J to 8 bases, leaving 7 bases not matched to a gene. In nucleotides, the CDR3 is TGCAGCGCCTTAGCGGGGGGGCTACATGAGCAGTTCTTC. Amino acids: CSALAGGLHEQFF.

The chain recombines TRBV2 with TRBJ2-5, with D maybe TRBD2 (6 bases). The CDR3 spans 15 residues. Trimming left V 0 bases short and J 2 bases short, with 10 bases between. Germline values: CDR1 SNHLY, CDR2 FYNNEI. The CDR3 loop reads CASSEAGGTQETQYF. The DNA of the CDR3 is TGTGCCAGCAGTGAAGCGGGGGGAACGCAAGAGACCCAGTACTTC.

The chain combines TRBV10-2 with TRBJ2-3; no reliable D call. V gave up 3 bases and J gave up 0 bases, with 10 bases separating them. This CDR3 is built from 15 residues. The germline V gene has CDR1 WSHSY and CDR2 SAAADI. The CDR3 coding sequence is TGCGCCAGCAGTGATTGGGCATCTAGCACAGATACGCAGTATTTT. This encodes CASSDWASSTDTQYF.

On this clone itself: Relative to the germline gene, one junction end is altered; a read error may explain this. This sample also contains other DNA sequences that code for the same CDR3. V and J are TRBV2 and TRBJ1-6; D is unresolved. This CDR3 region has 13 residues. CDR1 is SNHLY and CDR2 is FYNNEI in the germline V gene. The CDR3 loop reads CASSDLYNSPLHF. DNA for the CDR3: TGTGCCAGCAGTGACTTATATAATTCCCCCCTCCACTTT.

This chain connects TRBV7-9 to TRBJ2-2; TRBD1 matches 10 bases. This CDR3 comprises 17 residues. Trimming removed 4 bases from V and 6 bases from J; junction bases left unmatched: 11. The germline CDR1 and CDR2 sequences are SEHNR and FQNEAQ (reference sequence). The DNA of the CDR3 is TGTGCCAGCAGCTACTCTGGACAGGGGGTTTGGGCCGGGGAGCTGTTTTTT. Translating gives CASSYSGQGVWAGELFF.

The J gene is TRBJ2-7, the V gene TRBV7-8, with 8 positions matching TRBD1. V shed 5 bases and J 7 bases; nucleotides not matched to a gene: 7. This CDR3 has 13 residues. Germline values: CDR1 SGHVS, CDR2 FQNEAQ. The CDR3 region is CASSKDRAGEQYV. In nucleotides, the CDR3 is TGTGCCAGCAGCAAGGACAGGGCGGGGGAGCAGTACGTC.

The chain recombines TRBV11-3 with TRBJ2-1; 12 nucleotides agree with TRBD2. V dropped 1 base and J dropped 0; count of bases not matched to a gene: 7. Germline lookup yields CDR1 SGHNT and CDR2 YENEEA. The CDR3 is 19 residues long. CDR3 nucleotide sequence: TGTGCCAGCAGCTTAGGTTCACTAGCGGGGGGCCCCTCCTACAATGAGCAGTTCTTC. This codes for CASSLGSLAGGPSYNEQFF.

The genes are TRBV7-3 and TRBJ1-1, with a tentative D call TRBD1 (6 bases). The germline V and J ends were trimmed by 0 bases and 0 bases, with 8 bases remaining between them. CDR1 and CDR2 (germline): SGHTA, FQGTGA. The CDR3 runs to 15 residues. The CDR3, as DNA: TGTGCCAGCAGCTTAACAGGGGGAATGAACACTGAAGCTTTCTTT. It encodes CASSLTGGMNTEAFF.

In DNA, the CDR3 is TGCGCCAGCAGCCAAGGGAGTTTGGAGACCCAGTACTTC. It codes for CASSQGSLETQYF. This chain links TRBV4-3 with TRBJ2-5; unclear D gene. With 1 base removed from V and 5 bases from J, the gap between germline ends came to 8 bases. This CDR3 contains 13 residues. Germline values: CDR1 LGHNA, CDR2 YSLEER.

This clone was counted a few times. The rearrangement joins TRBV19 to TRBJ1-4; D is perhaps TRBD1 (5 bases). V was clipped by 4 bases and J by 7 bases, with 13 bases between them. CDR1 and CDR2 (germline): LNHDA, SQIVND (reference sequence). There are 14 residues in the CDR3. The CDR3 sequence is CASSTRGLGEKLFF. CDR3 DNA sequence: TGTGCCAGTAGTACTAGGGGTTTGGGTGAAAAACTGTTTTTT.

As for this clone: The sample contains more than one DNA sequence encoding this CDR3. This rearrangement joins TRBV5-1 to TRBJ2-3, with a tentative D call TRBD2 (6 bases). The CDR3 extends over 14 amino acids. The germline V gene has CDR1 SGHRS and CDR2 YFSETQ. V lost 0 bases and J lost 6, with 11 bases in between. The DNA of the CDR3 is TGCGCCAGCAGCTTGGAACTAGCCGCGGATACGCAGTATTTT. Protein sequence: CASSLELAADTQYF.

The CDR3 region has the DNA TGTGCCAGCAGCCCCGGACTGACCGACGAGCAGTACGTC. Its protein is CASSPGLTDEQYV. The J gene is TRBJ2-7, the V gene TRBV11-1, with a possible D match to TRBD2 (5 bases). CDR1 is SGHAT, CDR2 FQDESV, per germline (reference sequence). Trimming stripped 5 bases from V and 5 bases from J, with 13 bases between. This CDR3 comprises 13 residues.

The chain couples TRBV6-5 to TRBJ2-7; D perhaps matches TRBD1 (6 bases). The ends were cut back, 5 bases at V and 3 bases at J, with 11 bases in the middle. Germline CDR1 reads MNHEY; CDR2 reads SVGAGI. The CDR3 loop spans 13 amino acids. The CDR3 sequence is CASSRQERYEQYV. The DNA of the CDR3 is TGTGCCAGCAGTCGACAGGAGCGCTACGAGCAGTACGTC.

This chain connects TRBV25-1 to TRBJ1-5; 7 bases are a match to TRBD1. The V and J ends lost 6 bases and 1 base, in that order; junction bases with no gene match: 3. This CDR3 is built from 14 residues. Looked up from germline, CDR1 is MGHDK and CDR2 is SYGVNS. CDR3 sequence: CASSQTGSNQPQHF. CDR3 bases: TGTGCCAGCAGCCAGACAGGGAGCAATCAGCCCCAGCATTTT.

CDR3 residues: CASSEVVGVGYTF. The CDR3 DNA is TGTGCCAGCAGTGAAGTGGTAGGGGTTGGCTACACCTTC. V is TRBV6-1 and J is TRBJ1-2; D possibly corresponds to TRBD1 (5 bases). CDR3 length: 13 amino acids. Germline V gene lookup returns CDR1 MNHNS and CDR2 SASEGT. With 1 base removed from V and 7 bases from J, the gap between germline ends came to 10 bases.

The V and J genes are TRBV21-1 and TRBJ2-7; the table's D call of TRBD1 was not tested on the DNA. TRBV21-1 is designated a pseudogene. CDR3 length equals 14 residues. The CDR3 DNA is TGTGCCAGCAGCAAATATCGGACAGGGTACGAGCAGTACGTC. This translates into CASSKYRTGYEQYV.

The V gene is TRBV9, the J gene TRBJ2-1; TRBD1 matches at 8 bases. In germline, CDR1 is SGDLS, CDR2 YYNGEE. Trimming at V came to 3 bases and at J to 2 bases, leaving 7 bases not matched to a gene. The CDR3 has 16 amino acids. CDR3 loop: CASSAHHRGTYNEQFF. CDR3 bases: TGTGCCAGCAGCGCGCATCACAGGGGGACCTACAATGAGCAGTTCTTC.